The next 11 T cell receptor beta chains were all read from a single sample in a study of CXCR3-negative and CXCR3-positive naive CD8 T cells. Study-wide findings and caveats: Against CXCR3-negative naive cells, CXCR3-positive naive cells showed more hydrophobic TRB CDR3s.

Their target antigens are unknown. Researchers prepared the TRB cDNA libraries using 5' RACE with UMI labels. TCRdb processed the 5' RACE reads again and assigns one entry to each CDR3 protein, with no DNA. This sample's table reports around 60,000 distinct CDR3 sequences. Input material: naive CXCR3+ CD8+ T cells from blood. Subset here: CD45RO-CCR7+CD27+CD95- naive CD8+ T cells expressing CXCR3 (TNR3+). These receptors originate from a human donor in good health. Some clones in this sample may be carry-over from other donors' samples.

This chain uses TRBV7-9 with TRBJ2-7. The germline CDR1 and CDR2 sequences are SEHNR and FQNEAQ (reference sequence). The CDR3 has 12 amino acids. The CDR3 reads CASSQRPYEQYF.

The rearrangement joins TRBV4-1 to TRBJ1-4. This CDR3 has 16 amino acids. The V gene's germline CDR1 is MGHRA and CDR2 YSYEKL. CDR3 region: CASSQNPGPSNEKLFF.

This sequence joins TRBV6-2 or TRBV6-3 and TRBJ2-2; absent DNA, TCRdb's TRBD1 call cannot be checked. The CDR3 loop spans 17 amino acids. The germline gives CDR1 MNHEY, CDR2 SVGEGT. The CDR3 protein is CASSYSMARGNTGELFF.

The gene calls are TRBV25-1 and TRBJ2-7; no DNA is available, so the TRBD1 call from TCRdb remains unchecked. Germline CDR1 reads MGHDK; CDR2 reads SYGVNS. The CDR3 is 13 residues long. The CDR3 here is CASSELTVSEQYF.

V and J are TRBV6-2 or TRBV6-3 and TRBJ2-2; TCRdb's D gene call, TRBD1, goes unchecked for lack of DNA. CDR1 is MNHEY, CDR2 SVGEGT, per germline. The CDR3 consists of 14 residues. The CDR3: CASSRDSHTGELFF.

This chain links TRBV6-4 with TRBJ2-3; TCRdb's D call, TRBD1, is unchecked because there is no DNA. The germline CDR1 and CDR2 sequences are MRHNA and SNTAGT. The CDR3 length is 16 residues. The CDR3 protein is CASSDSSRGSTDTQYF.

V gene TRBV5-1 combines with J gene TRBJ2-1; TCRdb proposes TRBD2, but this gene call is untestable without DNA. Germline V CDR1 and CDR2: SGHRS, YFSETQ. The CDR3 is made up of 16 amino acids. The chain's CDR3 is CASLPGSGLGIDEQFF.

The V call is TRBV14, the J call TRBJ1-2; TCRdb designates TRBD1, a call that cannot be tested without DNA. The CDR3 is 15 amino acids. Germline CDR1 reads SGHDN; CDR2 reads FVKESK. The CDR3 loop is CASSPPEVVYYGYTF.

This chain connects TRBV7-9 to TRBJ2-5. This CDR3 region has 14 residues. Germline V gene data show CDR1 as SEHNR and CDR2 as FQNEAQ (reference sequence). This CDR3 reads CASSLIGQVETQYF. Supplemented by reference TRBV7-9 and TRBJ2-5, the full variable domain reads DTGVSQNPRHKITKRGQNVTFRCDPISEHNRLYWYRQTLGQGPEFLTYFQNEAQLEKSRLLSDRFSAERPKGSFSTLEIQRTEQGDSAMYLCASSLIGQVETQYFGPGTRLLVL.

The CDR3 is CSVNRDLGYEQYF. The J gene is TRBJ2-7, the V gene TRBV29-1; TCRdb reports TRBD2, a call that lacks DNA to check it against. Per the germline V gene, CDR1 is SQVTM and CDR2 is ANQGSEA. The CDR3 spans 13 residues.

The chain employs TRBV29-1 and TRBJ1-1; TCRdb calls TRBD1, which cannot be checked without DNA. CDR3 size: 22 residues. Looked up from germline, CDR1 is SQVTM and CDR2 is ANQGSEA. CDR3 in amino acids: CSADPYIQRGMGPHFMNTEAFF.